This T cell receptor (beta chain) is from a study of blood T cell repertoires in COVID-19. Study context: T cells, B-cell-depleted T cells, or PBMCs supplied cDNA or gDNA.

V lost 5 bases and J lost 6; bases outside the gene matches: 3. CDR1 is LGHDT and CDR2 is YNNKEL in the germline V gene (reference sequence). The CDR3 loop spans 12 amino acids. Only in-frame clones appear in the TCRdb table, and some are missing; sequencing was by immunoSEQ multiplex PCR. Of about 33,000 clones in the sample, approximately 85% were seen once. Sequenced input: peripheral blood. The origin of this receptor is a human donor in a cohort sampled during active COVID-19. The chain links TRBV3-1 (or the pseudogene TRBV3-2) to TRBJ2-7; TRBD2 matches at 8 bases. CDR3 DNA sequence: TGTGCCAGCAGCTACCGGGGGGGCGAGCAGTACTTC. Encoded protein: CASSYRGGEQYF.